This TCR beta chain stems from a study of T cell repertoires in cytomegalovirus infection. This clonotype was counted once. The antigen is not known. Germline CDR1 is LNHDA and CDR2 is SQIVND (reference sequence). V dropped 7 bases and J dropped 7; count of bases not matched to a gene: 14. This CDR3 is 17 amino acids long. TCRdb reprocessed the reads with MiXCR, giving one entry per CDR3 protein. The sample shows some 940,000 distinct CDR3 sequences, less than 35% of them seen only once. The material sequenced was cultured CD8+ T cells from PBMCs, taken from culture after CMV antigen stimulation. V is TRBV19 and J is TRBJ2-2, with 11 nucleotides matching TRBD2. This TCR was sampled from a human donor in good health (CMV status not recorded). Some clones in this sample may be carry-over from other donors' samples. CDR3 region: CASTRRLAGGRYGELFF. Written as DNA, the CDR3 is TGTGCCAGTACCCGGAGGCTAGCGGGGGGCAGGTACGGGGAGCTGTTTTTT.